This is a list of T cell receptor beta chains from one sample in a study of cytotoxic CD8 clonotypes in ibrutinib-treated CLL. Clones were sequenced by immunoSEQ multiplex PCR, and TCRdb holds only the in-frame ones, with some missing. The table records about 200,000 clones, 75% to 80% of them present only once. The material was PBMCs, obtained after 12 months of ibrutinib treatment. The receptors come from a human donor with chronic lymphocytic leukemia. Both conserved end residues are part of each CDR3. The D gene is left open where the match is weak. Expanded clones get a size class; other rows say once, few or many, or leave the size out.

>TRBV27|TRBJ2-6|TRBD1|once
TGTGCCAGCAGTTTAGACAGGGCTGGGGCCAACGTCCTGACTTTC
CASSLDRAGANVLTF
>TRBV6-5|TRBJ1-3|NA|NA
TGTGCCAGCAGTTACTCCCAGGGAGGAAACACCATATATTTT
CASSYSQGGNTIYF
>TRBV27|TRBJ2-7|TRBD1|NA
TGTGCCAGCAGTCTACAGGGGTCCTCCTACGAGCAGTACTTC
CASSLQGSSYEQYF
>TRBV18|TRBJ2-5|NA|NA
TGTGCCAGCTCAGCAGTTCTGGGCAGACTAAGGGGGGAGACCCAGTACTTC
CASSAVLGRLRGETQYF
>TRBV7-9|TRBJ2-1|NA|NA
TGTGCCAGCAGCTTAGACCGGGGCAATGAGCAGTTCTTC
CASSLDRGNEQFF
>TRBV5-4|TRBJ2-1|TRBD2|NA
TGTGCCAGCGGGCGGGAGGGCCTAAGAAATGAGCAGTTCTTC
CASGREGLRNEQFF
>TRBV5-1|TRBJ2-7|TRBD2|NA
TGCGCCAGCAGCCCCAGTGGAGCTAGCGGAGTCTACGAGCAGTACTTC
CASSPSGASGVYEQYF
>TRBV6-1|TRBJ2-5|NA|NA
TGTGCCAGCAGTCGAGCCATTGACTACCAAGAGACCCAGTACTTC
CASSRAIDYQETQYF
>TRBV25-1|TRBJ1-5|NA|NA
TGTGCCAGCAGTGAGGGGGGGGACTTTCGTTCCCAGCATTTT
CASSEGGDFRSQHF
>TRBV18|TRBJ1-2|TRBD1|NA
TGTGCCAGCTCACCACAGGGGGCGCAGGATGGCTACACCTTC
CASSPQGAQDGYTF
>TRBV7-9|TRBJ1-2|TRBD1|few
TGTGCCAGCAGCCATGGACAGGGGATCTATGGCTACACCTTC
CASSHGQGIYGYTF
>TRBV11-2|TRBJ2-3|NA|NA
TGTGCCAGCTCACTATCTCCGGACATCACAGATACGCAGTATTTT
CASSLSPDITDTQYF
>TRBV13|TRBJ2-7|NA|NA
TGTGCCAGCAGTGAAGAGGCTGGGGATTACTACGAGCAGTACTTC
CASSEEAGDYYEQYF
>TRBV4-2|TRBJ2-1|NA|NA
TGTGCCAGCAGCCAAGAGCTCCCCGAATATGAGCAGTTCTTC
CASSQELPEYEQFF
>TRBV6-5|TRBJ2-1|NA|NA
TGTGCCAGCACCCTCACTGGGGGGGGGCCGATTGAGCAGTTCTTC
CASTLTGGGPIEQFF
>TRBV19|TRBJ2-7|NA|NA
TGTGCCAGTAGTCGGGCGTATAGCTCCTACGAGCAGTACTTC
CASSRAYSSYEQYF
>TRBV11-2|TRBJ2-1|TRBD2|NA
TGTGCCAGCAGCTTAGTGGGGACTAGCGCAGCCCATGAGCAGTTCTTC
CASSLVGTSAAHEQFF
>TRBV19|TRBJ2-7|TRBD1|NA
TGTGCCAGTAGTCTCAGACAGGGGGCTACCGACGAGCAGTACTTC
CASSLRQGATDEQYF
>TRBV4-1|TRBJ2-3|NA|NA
TGCGCCAGCAGCCCGATCTCTGACACCCCCGGGCATACGCAGTATTTT
CASSPISDTPGHTQYF
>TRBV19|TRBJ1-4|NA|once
TGTGCCAGTAGTATAGGAGAGAATCGGGCTGAAAAACTGTTTTTT
CASSIGENRAEKLFF
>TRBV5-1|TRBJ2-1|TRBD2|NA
TGCGCCAGCAGCTACCCCGGGACTAGCGGCCACAATGAGCAGTTCTTC
CASSYPGTSGHNEQFF
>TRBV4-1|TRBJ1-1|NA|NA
TGCGCCAGCACCCCACTGGGGGGCGTGAACACTGAAGCTTTCTTT
CASTPLGGVNTEAFF
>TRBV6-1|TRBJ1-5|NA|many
TGTGCCAGCAGTGCCAGGAGGACAGCGAATAATCAGCCCCAGCATTTT
CASSARRTANNQPQHF
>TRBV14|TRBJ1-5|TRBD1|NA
TGTGCCAGCAGCCGGACAGGGGGACAGCCCCAGCATTTT
CASSRTGGQPQHF
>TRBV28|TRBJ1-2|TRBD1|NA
TGTGCCAGCAGCCCCCTCAGGACAGGGACCAACTATGGCTACACCTTC
CASSPLRTGTNYGYTF
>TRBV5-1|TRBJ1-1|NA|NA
TGCGCCAGCAGCTTGGGACAGCTCATGAACACTGAAGCTTTCTTT
CASSLGQLMNTEAFF
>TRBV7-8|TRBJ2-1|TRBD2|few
TGTGCCAGCAGCTCCGGACTAGCGGGAGATGTGGCGAGGGGTGAGCAGTTCTTC
CASSSGLAGDVARGEQFF
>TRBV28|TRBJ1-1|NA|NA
TGTGCCAGCAGTCCCGCATTGTCTTGGGGGAACACTGAAGCTTTCTTT
CASSPALSWGNTEAFF
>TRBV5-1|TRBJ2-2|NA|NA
TGCGCCAGCAGCGAAAGGGGAGGCGGGGAGCTGTTTTTT
CASSERGGGELFF
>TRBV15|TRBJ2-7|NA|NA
TGTGCCACCAGCAGAGGGGCTTCCTACGAGCAGTACTTC
CATSRGASYEQYF
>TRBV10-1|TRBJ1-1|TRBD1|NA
TGCGCCAGCAGTCCCCAGGGGGGAGCCACTGAAGCTTTCTTT
CASSPQGGATEAFF